This entry features one TCR beta chain sequence. Trimming pared 5 bases from V and 0 bases from J, leaving 16 bases between. CDR3 length: 16 residues. The germline V gene has CDR1 SQVTM and CDR2 ANQGSEA. Only in-frame clones appear in the TCRdb table, and some are missing; sequencing was by immunoSEQ multiplex PCR. The table has about 140,000 clones, around 82% seen once. This record belongs to a study of blood T cell repertoires in COVID-19. Study summary: COVID-19 samples, acute and convalescent, were from the United States, Italy and Spain.

Participants came from roughly 25 US areas, aged about 18 to 100 years. Allocation to cohorts depended on clinical history reported by the participants. V and J are TRBV29-1 and TRBJ1-4, with D maybe TRBD1 (6 bases). This sequence originates from a man between 35 and 55 years old with acute COVID-19. Material for sequencing was PBMCs or T cells enriched from blood (not recorded which). CDR3 sequence: CSVSGGQPSTNEKLFF. The CDR3 bases are TGCAGCGTTTCGGGTGGACAGCCCTCAACTAATGAAAAACTGTTTTTT.